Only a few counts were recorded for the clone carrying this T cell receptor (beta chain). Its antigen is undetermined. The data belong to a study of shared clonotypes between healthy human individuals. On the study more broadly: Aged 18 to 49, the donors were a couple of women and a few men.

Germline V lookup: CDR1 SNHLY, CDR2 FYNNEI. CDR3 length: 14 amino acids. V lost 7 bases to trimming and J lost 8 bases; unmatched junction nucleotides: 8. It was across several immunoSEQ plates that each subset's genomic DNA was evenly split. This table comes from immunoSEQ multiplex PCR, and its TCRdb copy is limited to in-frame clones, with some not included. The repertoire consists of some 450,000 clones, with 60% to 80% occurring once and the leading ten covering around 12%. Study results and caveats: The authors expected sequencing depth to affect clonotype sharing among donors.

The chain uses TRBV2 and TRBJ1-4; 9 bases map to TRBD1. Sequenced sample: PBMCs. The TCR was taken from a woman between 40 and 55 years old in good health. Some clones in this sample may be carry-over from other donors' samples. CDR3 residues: CASNLGQGGEKLFF. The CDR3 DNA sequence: TGTGCCAGCAACCTGGGACAGGGAGGCGAAAAACTGTTTTTT.